This T cell receptor beta chain was found in a study of T cell responses to AZD1222 COVID-19 vaccine. Here immunoSEQ multiplex PCR was the method, and the copy in TCRdb shows in-frame clones only, minus some. This sample has 90,000 to 130,000 clones; roughly 85% occur once, and the top ten carry under 3.5%. V lost 5 bases, J lost 4 bases, and 22 bases lay in between. CDR1 and CDR2 (germline): SEHNR, FQNEAQ (reference sequence). This CDR3 has 17 amino acids. The rearrangement links TRBV7-9 to TRBJ2-3; D unclear. The sequence was obtained from an adult in good health. The sequenced sample was peripheral blood, obtained on day 0 of AZD1222 vaccination. Written as DNA, the CDR3 is TGTGCCAGCAGCCCCGCCCTGGCAGTCCAGAGCGCAGATACGCAGTATTTT. Translated: CASSPALAVQSADTQYF.